This TCR beta chain was found in a study of early T cells in non-severe SARS-CoV-2 infection. For the study at large: It was bulk RNA from unsorted whole blood that was sequenced, and the chains were unpaired. Whole-study results and caveats: Anti-spike CD8 responses were favored in VDJdb matching, and private and CD4 specificities were missed.

Germline-derived CDR1 and CDR2 are MNHNS and SASEGT. Trimming removed 4 bases from V and 2 bases from J, with 12 bases in between. The CDR3 length is 15 residues. Separate cDNA molecules each had unique molecular identifiers attached to them. Each CDR3 protein is one row after TCRdb ran MiXCR on the 5' RACE reads. The top ten hold 3.5% to 5% of the sample, which has about 90,000 distinct CDR3 sequences, roughly 12% seen once. In this sample, this clonotype turned up a few times. Its antigen is still unknown. The V call is TRBV6-1, the J call TRBJ2-1; possibly TRBD1 for D (5 bases). The TCR originated in an adult who was a healthcare worker with PCR-confirmed SARS-CoV-2 infection or an uninfected control (not recorded which). The sequencing here drew on whole blood, taken at baseline. The CDR3 nucleotides are TGTGCCAGCAGTGCCCCGACAGAGGCCTACAATGAGCAGTTCTTC. Protein: CASSAPTEAYNEQFF.